Below are 4 T cell receptor beta chains sequenced from a single sample in a study of blood T cell repertoires in COVID-19. Profiling relied on immunoSEQ multiplex PCR, and the TCRdb table lists in-frame clones only, not all of them. The sample shows under 95,000 clones, approximately 86% of them seen only once. Sequencing was performed on peripheral blood. Every receptor here comes from a man aged 40-49 years with acute or convalescent COVID-19.

The chain recombines TRBV11-2 with TRBJ2-3; D remains unclear. This CDR3 region has 15 residues. CDR1 and CDR2 (germline): SGHAT, FQNNGV. Trimming took 0 bases from V and 0 from J, leaving 7 bases between them. The CDR3 sequence is CASSLEQLSTDTQYF. In DNA, the CDR3 is TGTGCCAGCAGCTTAGAACAGCTGAGCACAGATACGCAGTATTTT.

This clone was counted once. This chain uses TRBV19 with TRBJ2-1, with 10 bases aligning to TRBD2. V was clipped by 0 bases and J by 10 bases; unmatched bases: 9. CDR3 length equals 16 residues. CDR1 and CDR2 from the germline V gene are LNHDA and SQIVND (reference sequence). The CDR3 spells CASSIDWPSGRYEQFF. As DNA, the CDR3 is TGTGCCAGTAGTATAGATTGGCCTAGCGGGAGATACGAGCAGTTCTTC.

The chain combines TRBV25-1 with TRBJ2-7; D possibly corresponds to TRBD1 (5 bases). The germline V gene encodes CDR1 MGHDK and CDR2 SYGVNS. V was trimmed by 7 bases and J by 0 bases, leaving 10 bases between them. CDR3 size: 13 residues. The chain's CDR3 is CASIQTDSYEQYF. In DNA form, the CDR3 reads TGTGCCAGCATTCAGACAGACTCCTACGAGCAGTACTTC.

This CDR3 reads CSVERFGGRRTEAFF. In DNA, the CDR3 is TGCAGCGTTGAAAGGTTCGGTGGGCGTCGGACTGAAGCTTTCTTT. The V and J genes are TRBV29-1 and TRBJ1-1; no reliable D call. The CDR3 sequence is 15 residues long. Trimming stripped 2 bases from V and 5 bases from J, with 18 bases between. Germline-derived CDR1 and CDR2 are SQVTM and ANQGSEA. The variable domain in full, with the rest retrieved from reference TRBV29-1 and TRBJ1-1, is SAVISQKPSRDICQRGTSLTIQCQVDSQVTMMFWYRQQPGQSLTLIATANQGSEATYESGFVIDKFPISRPNLTFSTLTVSNMSPEDSSIYLCSVERFGGRRTEAFFGQGTRLTVV.